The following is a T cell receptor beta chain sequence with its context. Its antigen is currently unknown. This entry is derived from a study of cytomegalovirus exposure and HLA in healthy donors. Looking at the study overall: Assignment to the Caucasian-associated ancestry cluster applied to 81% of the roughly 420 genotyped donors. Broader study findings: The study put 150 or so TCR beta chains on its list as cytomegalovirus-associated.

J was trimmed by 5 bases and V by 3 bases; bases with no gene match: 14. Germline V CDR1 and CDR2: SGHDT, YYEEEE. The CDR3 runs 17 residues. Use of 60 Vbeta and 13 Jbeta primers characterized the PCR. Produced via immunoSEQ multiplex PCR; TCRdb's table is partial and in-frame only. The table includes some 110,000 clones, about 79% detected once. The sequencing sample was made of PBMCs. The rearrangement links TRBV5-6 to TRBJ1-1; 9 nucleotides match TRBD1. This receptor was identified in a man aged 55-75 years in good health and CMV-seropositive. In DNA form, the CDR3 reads TGTGCCAGCAGCTCAGTTAACGAACAGGGGGCGGTGACTGAAGCTTTCTTT. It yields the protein CASSSVNEQGAVTEAFF.